These 20 T cell receptor beta chains originate from one sample sequenced in a study of T-cell memory formation after mild COVID-19. MiXCR was run by TCRdb on the 5' RACE reads, yielding one entry per CDR3 protein. The data hold some 310,000 distinct CDR3 sequences, with more than 20% observed a single time. Sequencing was carried out using PBMCs or a T cell subset sorted from them (not recorded which). These receptor sequences come from a man aged 18 to 30 who had mild COVID-19 (a few samples of this study predate the infection). Cell type and time point are not known.

CDR3 loop: CAISPEGGYEQYV. The CDR3 nucleotides read TGTGCCATCAGTCCCGAAGGGGGCTACGAGCAGTACGTC. The chain uses TRBV10-3 and TRBJ2-7; D may be TRBD1 (6 bases). Trimming took 5 bases from V and 3 from J, leaving 11 bases between them. Germline V lookup: CDR1 ENHRY, CDR2 SYGVKD. This CDR3 comprises 13 residues.

The J gene is TRBJ2-3, the V gene TRBV11-2, with no clear D. Trimming took off 5 bases at V and 6 bases at J, with 15 bases between the two ends. CDR3 length: 14 residues. Germline V gene data show CDR1 as SGHAT and CDR2 as FQNNGV. CDR3 bases: TGTGCCAGCAGCCAAAACCCGGTCTTCGATACGCAGTATTTT. Its protein product is CASSQNPVFDTQYF.

The chain combines TRBV10-3 with TRBJ1-6, with D possibly being TRBD1 (5 bases). There are 13 residues in the CDR3. The germline V and J ends were trimmed by 9 bases and 7 bases, with 13 bases remaining between them. Germline CDR1 and CDR2: ENHRY and SYGVKD. The CDR3 bases are TGTGCCATGGGCGGGCAGGGAAATTCACCCCTCCACTTT. This translates into CAMGGQGNSPLHF.

The chain uses TRBV4-3 and TRBJ1-3, with 8 positions matching TRBD1. Trimming removed 8 bases from V and 2 bases from J; junction bases left unmatched: 8. Germline-derived CDR1 and CDR2 are LGHNA and YSLEER. CDR3 size: 15 residues. CDR3 bases: TGCGCCAGCGGACTGGACAGGGAGGCTGGAAACACCATATATTTT. It translates to CASGLDREAGNTIYF.

This clonotype appeared a few times. The genes are TRBV12-3 or TRBV12-4 and TRBJ1-2, with D possibly being TRBD1 (5 bases). This CDR3 region has 15 residues. With 5 bases removed from V and 4 bases from J, the gap between germline ends came to 17 bases. The CDR3 protein is CASSIRGSRSYGYTF. The CDR3 nucleotides are TGTGCCAGCAGTATCCGGGGCTCAAGGAGCTATGGCTACACCTTC.

This chain joins TRBV4-2 and TRBJ2-3, with 14 positions matching TRBD2. V trimming: 1 base; J trimming: 5 bases; junction bases outside the gene matches: 8. The CDR3 extends over 18 amino acids. CDR1 and CDR2 from the germline V gene are LGHNA and YNFKEQ. The CDR3 sequence is CASSQASTSGGAEDTQYF. The DNA for the CDR3 is TGTGCCAGCAGCCAAGCCTCGACTAGCGGGGGGGCCGAAGATACGCAGTATTTT.

CDR3 sequence (DNA): TGTGCCAGCTCACCACCCGGCAGCAACTCTGGAAACACCATATATTTT. Translation: CASSPPGSNSGNTIYF. The chain employs TRBV18 and TRBJ1-3; D is undetermined. In germline, CDR1 is KGHSH, CDR2 LQKENI. V was pared by 0 bases and J by 0 bases, with 9 bases between. CDR3 length: 16 residues.

V is TRBV7-8 and J is TRBJ2-3; maybe TRBD1 (6 bases). The CDR3 is 16 amino acids. CDR1 is SGHVS and CDR2 is FQNEAQ in the germline V gene. V was pared by 0 bases and J by 0 bases, with 10 bases between. The CDR3 protein is CASSLAHQGSTDTQYF. The CDR3 DNA reads TGTGCCAGCAGCTTAGCCCATCAGGGGAGCACAGATACGCAGTATTTT.

This clonotype has more than one count but fewer than ten. The rearrangement uses TRBV19 and TRBJ2-7; no reliable D call. Germline V gene sequence: CDR1 LNHDA, CDR2 SQIVND (reference sequence). This CDR3 region has 12 residues. V shed 6 bases and J shed 0 bases, with 6 bases lying between them. Here the CDR3 reads CASRDDSYEQYF. The CDR3 nucleotides are TGTGCCAGTAGGGACGACTCCTACGAGCAGTACTTC.

The chain is built from TRBV7-6 and TRBJ1-2; 8 positions match TRBD1. With V trimmed by 2 bases and J by 7 bases, 6 bases remained unmatched. The CDR3 has 14 amino acids. Looked up from germline, CDR1 is SGHVS and CDR2 is FNYEAQ. The DNA for the CDR3 is TGTGCCAGCAGCTTAACAGGGGGAAAAGGTGGCTACACCTTC. Its protein is CASSLTGGKGGYTF.

The genes are TRBV5-1 and TRBJ1-3, with a weak D call TRBD1 (6 bases). The V gene's germline CDR1 is SGHRS and CDR2 YFSETQ. The germline V and J ends were trimmed by 2 bases and 5 bases, with 11 bases remaining between them. There are 14 residues in the CDR3. Here the CDR3 reads CASSFTDSRNTIYF. The CDR3 region has the DNA TGCGCCAGCAGCTTTACGGACAGTCGAAACACCATATATTTT.

The rearrangement links TRBV7-2 to TRBJ2-1; 7 nucleotides match TRBD1. V shed 4 bases and J 7 bases; nucleotides not matched to a gene: 7. The CDR3 length is 14 residues. Germline lookup yields CDR1 SGHTA and CDR2 FQGNSA. The CDR3 here is CASSYRTGENEQFF. The CDR3 DNA reads as TGTGCCAGCAGCTACCGGACAGGCGAGAATGAGCAGTTCTTC.

This clonotype appeared a few times. V usage is TRBV7-2 and J usage is TRBJ1-2; D gene unclear. Germline V gives CDR1 SGHTA, CDR2 FQGNSA. Trimming stripped 4 bases from V and 0 bases from J, with 15 bases between. The CDR3 totals 16 residues. CDR3 bases: TGTGCCAGCAGCTCCTCATTCTTATTAGCTAACTATGGCTACACCTTC. Translation: CASSSSFLLANYGYTF.

This clonotype was detected only a few times. This rearrangement joins TRBV14 to TRBJ2-7; D call uncertain. The V end lost 1 base, the J end lost 6 bases, and 10 bases lay between the germline ends. This CDR3 has 13 residues. Germline V lookup: CDR1 SGHDN, CDR2 FVKESK. DNA of the CDR3: TGTGCCAGCAGCCAAGGGAGAGGCTCCGAGCAGTACGTC. This translates into CASSQGRGSEQYV.

There are a few counts of this clonotype. The chain is built from TRBV5-1 and TRBJ2-5, with 12 positions matching TRBD2. This CDR3 has 14 amino acids. From germline, CDR1 is SGHRS and CDR2 YFSETQ. V shed 3 bases and J 3 bases; nucleotides not matched to a gene: 0. The CDR3 nucleotides read TGCGCCAGCAGCTGGACTAGCGGGGAAGAGACCCAGTACTTC. It yields the protein CASSWTSGEETQYF.

V and J are TRBV4-1 and TRBJ1-1; D is unclear. V lost 3 bases and J lost 0, with 8 bases in between. The CDR3 is 14 residues long. Looked up from germline, CDR1 is MGHRA and CDR2 is YSYEKL. In DNA form, the CDR3 reads TGCGCCAGCAGCCATCAGGCCATGAACACTGAAGCTTTCTTT. This codes for CASSHQAMNTEAFF.

This clonotype was observed at least ten times. This chain connects TRBV6-5 to TRBJ1-2, with 9 nucleotides matching TRBD1. Germline V gene sequence: CDR1 MNHEY, CDR2 SVGAGI. The ends lost 0 bases at V and 8 bases at J; junction bases unmatched: 7. This CDR3 region has 15 residues. This CDR3 reads CASSYSRTGVKGYTF. The CDR3 DNA follows: TGTGCCAGCAGTTACTCCCGGACAGGGGTTAAAGGCTACACCTTC.

Points on this clonotype: The junction departs from germline at one end; a sequencing error may be responsible. V and J are TRBV7-2 and TRBJ2-5; the D is unclear. Germline V gives CDR1 SGHTA, CDR2 FQGNSA. This CDR3 contains 11 residues. The CDR3 sequence is CDSSLKVTQYF. The CDR3 region has the DNA TGTGACAGCAGCCTAAAGGTGACCCAGTACTTC.

CDR3 amino acids: CSARIQGMGSPLHF. The CDR3 bases are TGCAGTGCTAGAATACAGGGAATGGGTTCACCCCTCCACTTT. The chain combines TRBV20-1 with TRBJ1-6, with a possible D match to TRBD1 (6 bases). The CDR3 consists of 14 residues. Trimming stripped 2 bases from V and 9 bases from J, with 14 bases between. Germline-derived CDR1 and CDR2 are DFQATT and SNEGSKA (reference sequence).

This clonotype turned up a few times. The genes are TRBV28 and TRBJ2-5; D unresolved. CDR3 length: 13 amino acids. Trimming removed 3 bases at V and 4 bases at J, with 9 bases between. Germline CDR1 reads MDHEN; CDR2 reads SYDVKM. This CDR3 reads CASSFQIRETQYF. Written as DNA, the CDR3 is TGTGCCAGCAGTTTCCAAATCCGAGAGACCCAGTACTTC.